The 21 T cell receptor beta chains given below trace back to one sample, sequenced in a study of T cell repertoires in cytomegalovirus infection. MiXCR, run by TCRdb on the reads, gives a single entry per CDR3 protein. The sample lists some 300,000 distinct CDR3 sequences, roughly a sixth occurring once. The source material was PBMCs. Receptor source: a human donor in good health (CMV status not recorded). Some clones in this sample may be carry-over from other donors' samples.

The CDR3 region is CASSQGPGSSYEQYF. The CDR3 DNA follows: TGCGCCAGCAGCCAAGGACCGGGGTCTTCCTACGAGCAGTACTTC. The chain combines TRBV4-1 with TRBJ2-7; D is possibly TRBD2 (5 bases). There are 15 residues in the CDR3. Germline V gives CDR1 MGHRA, CDR2 YSYEKL. Trimming took off 1 base at V and 1 base at J, with 11 bases between the two ends.

Many counts were recorded for this clonotype. J is TRBJ1-1 and V is TRBV12-3 or TRBV12-4; 7 bases are shared with TRBD1. After removal of 3 bases from V and 0 bases from J, the junction contained 1 base not matched to a gene. The CDR3 totals 14 residues. CDR3 protein: CASSFQGVNTEAFF. As DNA, the CDR3 is TGTGCCAGCAGTTTTCAGGGGGTGAACACTGAAGCTTTCTTT.

This clonotype was recorded a few times. V and J are TRBV4-2 and TRBJ2-6; 9 bases line up with TRBD1. The CDR3 covers 16 residues. Trimming took 5 bases from V and 4 from J; bases not matched to a gene: 6. Germline V gene sequence: CDR1 LGHNA, CDR2 YNFKEQ. CDR3: CASSGRQGDGANVLTF. The CDR3 region has the DNA TGTGCCAGCAGCGGCCGACAGGGGGACGGGGCCAACGTCCTGACTTTC.

The genes are TRBV7-2 and TRBJ2-2; D possibly corresponds to TRBD1 (5 bases). The CDR3 contains 16 residues. V was shortened by 1 base and J by 4 bases, with 13 bases between the two germline ends. The germline V gene encodes CDR1 SGHTA and CDR2 FQGNSA. CDR3: CASSLEWGTTTGELFF. The CDR3 region has the DNA TGTGCCAGCAGCTTAGAGTGGGGCACCACCACCGGGGAGCTGTTTTTT.

This clonotype turned up a few times. The gene calls are TRBV6-6 and TRBJ1-2; weak D call: TRBD1 (5 bases). Trimming stripped 2 bases from V and 3 bases from J, with 10 bases between. This CDR3 contains 14 residues. Germline V gene lookup returns CDR1 MNHNY and CDR2 SVGAGI (reference sequence). In nucleotides, the CDR3 is TGTGCCAGCAGTTACGCGGGGGAGGACTATGGCTACACCTTC. This gives the protein CASSYAGEDYGYTF.

The chain uses TRBV12-3 or TRBV12-4 and TRBJ1-1; D call uncertain. There are 13 residues in the CDR3. Trimming stripped 4 bases from V and 8 bases from J, with 14 bases between. CDR3 coding DNA: TGTGCCAGCAGTTCATCTCTCAGCGAGGAAGCTTTCTTT. Its protein product is CASSSSLSEEAFF.

V and J are TRBV28 and TRBJ1-4; TRBD1 matches 8 bases. There are 14 residues in the CDR3. Germline V gives CDR1 MDHEN, CDR2 SYDVKM. After removal of 5 bases from V and 6 bases from J, the junction contained 5 bases not matched to a gene. CDR3 sequence: CASSNRGSDEKLFF. CDR3 DNA: TGTGCCAGCAGTAACAGGGGGAGTGATGAAAAACTGTTTTTT.

V is TRBV20-1 and J is TRBJ1-3, with no clear D. CDR3 length: 14 residues. Germline values: CDR1 DFQATT, CDR2 SNEGSKA (reference sequence). V shed 4 bases and J shed 4 bases, with 14 bases lying between them. The CDR3 loop is CSATQGTQGNTIYF. The CDR3 DNA follows: TGCAGTGCTACCCAAGGCACGCAAGGAAACACCATATATTTT.

The chain is built from TRBV2 and TRBJ1-5; D unresolved. Germline CDR1 and CDR2: SNHLY and FYNNEI. CDR3 size: 15 residues. V lost 3 bases and J lost 0, with 9 bases in between. As DNA, the CDR3 is TGTGCCAGCAGTGATTTCCCCGATAGCAATCAGCCCCAGCATTTT. It yields the protein CASSDFPDSNQPQHF.

The CDR3 region is CATSDSWADTQYF. In DNA form, the CDR3 reads TGTGCCACCAGTGATTCCTGGGCCGACACCCAGTACTTC. V usage is TRBV24-1 and J usage is TRBJ2-5; D not resolved. The germline V and J ends were trimmed by 2 bases and 8 bases, with 11 bases remaining between them. The CDR3 runs to 13 residues. From germline, CDR1 is KGHDR and CDR2 SFDVKD.

This chain uses TRBV20-1 with TRBJ1-5, with D perhaps TRBD1 (6 bases). The CDR3 length is 13 residues. V dropped 6 bases and J dropped 3 bases, with 12 bases sitting between them. The germline V gene has CDR1 DFQATT and CDR2 SNEGSKA (reference sequence). CDR3 sequence: CSATDRPNQPQHF. In DNA form, the CDR3 reads TGCAGTGCAACAGACAGGCCCAATCAGCCCCAGCATTTT.

The sample holds many counts of this clonotype. The V gene is TRBV7-2, the J gene TRBJ2-3, with D hard to call. V lost 3 bases and J lost 2, with 9 bases in between. The CDR3 contains 14 residues. Per the germline V gene, CDR1 is SGHTA and CDR2 is FQGNSA. The CDR3 DNA follows: TGTGCCAGCAGCTTTAGGCTTCTCACAGATACGCAGTATTTT. Translation: CASSFRLLTDTQYF.

The gene calls are TRBV6-7 and TRBJ1-5; tentative D call: TRBD1 (6 bases). TRBV6-7 is an ORF for which the function is uncertain. This CDR3 has 15 amino acids. Trimming pared 2 bases from V and 2 bases from J, leaving 10 bases between. The DNA for the CDR3 is TGTGCCAGCAGTTACATAAAGGGGGGCAATCAGCCCCAGCATTTT. Its protein product is CASSYIKGGNQPQHF.

This clonotype was seen ten or more times. The chain is built from TRBV28 and TRBJ1-1; D gene ambiguous. V was clipped by 9 bases and J by 0 bases, with 17 bases between them. The CDR3 covers 15 residues. The germline V gene has CDR1 MDHEN and CDR2 SYDVKM. The CDR3 region is CASKASGAMNTEAFF. The DNA of the CDR3 is TGTGCCAGTAAGGCAAGTGGAGCTATGAACACTGAAGCTTTCTTT.

This clonotype was counted between two and nine times. This chain links TRBV12-3 or TRBV12-4 with TRBJ1-1; 10 bases match TRBD1. The ends lost 7 bases at V and 6 bases at J; junction bases unmatched: 14. The CDR3 is 16 residues long. The CDR3 region is CASNRPGQGLGSEAFF. The CDR3 DNA is TGTGCCAGCAACCGACCGGGACAGGGGCTAGGCTCTGAAGCTTTCTTT.

This clonotype was detected ten times or more. The V call is TRBV12-3 or TRBV12-4, the J call TRBJ2-7; TRBD2 is a possible D gene (5 bases). V gave up 4 bases and J gave up 0 bases, with 13 bases separating them. The CDR3 spans 15 residues. CDR3 sequence (DNA): TGTGCCAGCAGTTCCAAAACCCGGGGCTCCTACGAGCAGTACTTC. Translation gives CASSSKTRGSYEQYF.

This clonotype was detected a few times. This chain connects TRBV5-1 to TRBJ1-1; unclear D gene. Trimming cost V 2 bases and J 0 bases, with 14 bases left between them. Germline lookup yields CDR1 SGHRS and CDR2 YFSETQ. The CDR3 totals 16 residues. DNA for the CDR3: TGCGCCAGCAGCTTTGGCGACACGGAGATGAACACTGAAGCTTTCTTT. Its translation: CASSFGDTEMNTEAFF.

This clonotype came up many times. This chain connects TRBV7-9 to TRBJ2-5; the D gene is possibly TRBD1 (6 bases). The V end lost 5 bases, the J end lost 1 base, and 14 bases lay between the germline ends. The V gene's germline CDR1 is SEHNR and CDR2 FQNEAQ (reference sequence). The CDR3 spans 15 residues. The CDR3 loop reads CASSEAGVAQETQYF. The CDR3 DNA is TGTGCCAGCAGCGAAGCAGGGGTGGCCCAAGAGACCCAGTACTTC.

The genes are TRBV28 and TRBJ2-1, with TRBD2 matching over 7 bases. Germline V gene data show CDR1 as MDHEN and CDR2 as SYDVKM. V shed 5 bases, J shed 3 bases, and the junction held 7 bases outside the gene matches. This CDR3 region has 15 residues. The DNA of the CDR3 is TGTGCCAGCAGTACATACCGGGACTACTACAATGAGCAGTTCTTC. As protein: CASSTYRDYYNEQFF. Filled out from reference TRBV28 and TRBJ2-1, the complete variable domain reads DVKVTQSSRYLVKRTGEKVFLECVQDMDHENMFWYRQDPGLGLRLIYFSYDVKMKEKGDIPEGYSVSREKKERFSLILESASTNQTSMYLCASSTYRDYYNEQFFGPGTRLTVL.

The chain has TRBV20-1 and TRBJ1-5; D not certain. There are 13 residues in the CDR3. Germline CDR1 and CDR2: DFQATT and SNEGSKA (reference sequence). V lost 3 bases and J lost 7, with 13 bases in between. The CDR3 coding sequence is TGCAGTGCTAGCCGGGTCGGGAGGCAGCCCCAGCATTTT. This encodes CSASRVGRQPQHF.

V gene TRBV6-6 combines with J gene TRBJ1-2; D not resolved. Deletions cut 5 bases from V and 8 bases from J, with 15 bases between. The V gene's germline CDR1 is MNHNY and CDR2 SVGAGI (reference sequence). The CDR3 loop spans 13 amino acids. CDR3 residues: CASSNLGVDGYTF. The CDR3 region has the DNA TGTGCCAGCAGTAACCTCGGGGTGGACGGCTACACCTTC.